This is a list of T cell receptor beta chains from one sample in a study of T cells in Graves' hyperthyroidism and ophthalmopathy. MiXCR, run by TCRdb on the multiplex PCR reads, gives a single entry per CDR3 protein. The table lists a few hundred thousand distinct CDR3 sequences, roughly an eighth of them singletons. Sequencing used blood. Source of these receptors: a woman aged 40 to 50 with Graves' ophthalmopathy. Both conserved end residues are part of each CDR3. Fields, in order: D gene, J gene, V gene, clone size, CDR3 DNA, CDR3 protein. A D gene is named only where the DNA matches it firmly. Some rows have no size entry. The others give once, few or many, or a class for an expanded clone.

d_call: .; j_call: TRBJ2-7; v_call: TRBV6-1; clone_size: few; cdr3_nt: TGTGCCAGCAGTGGAGGGAGCGTCTCCTACGAGCAGTACTTC; cdr3_aa: CASSGGSVSYEQYF
d_call: TRBD2; j_call: TRBJ2-7; v_call: TRBV11-1; clone_size: many; cdr3_nt: TGTGCCAGCAGCTTAGTAGCCAGCGGGAGTGGTCGGCAGTACTTC; cdr3_aa: CASSLVASGSGRQYF
d_call: .; j_call: TRBJ1-1; v_call: TRBV5-1; clone_size: few; cdr3_nt: TGCGCCAGCAGATCATTGAACACTGAAGCTTTCTTT; cdr3_aa: CASRSLNTEAFF
d_call: TRBD2; j_call: TRBJ2-3; v_call: TRBV28; clone_size: many; cdr3_nt: TGTGCCAGCAGTCCGACTAGCGGGAGTGCAGATACGCAGTATTTT; cdr3_aa: CASSPTSGSADTQYF
d_call: .; j_call: TRBJ2-3; v_call: TRBV29-1; clone_size: .; cdr3_nt: TGCAGCGTCCCGAGTGGGGGGGATACGCAGTATTTT; cdr3_aa: CSVPSGGDTQYF
d_call: .; j_call: TRBJ2-5; v_call: TRBV10-3; clone_size: many; cdr3_nt: TGTGCCATCAGTGAGAAGGTTGGAGAGACCCAGTACTTC; cdr3_aa: CAISEKVGETQYF
d_call: TRBD1; j_call: TRBJ2-1; v_call: TRBV9; clone_size: many; cdr3_nt: TGTGCCAGCAGCGTAAGTCCTACCGGGACAGGGGTGCTACAGGGGCAGTTCTTC; cdr3_aa: CASSVSPTGTGVLQGQFF
d_call: TRBD1; j_call: TRBJ1-4; v_call: TRBV16; clone_size: few; cdr3_nt: TGTGCCAGCAGCCAGGCCGGGACAGGGGACGAAAAACTGTTTTTT; cdr3_aa: CASSQAGTGDEKLFF
d_call: .; j_call: TRBJ1-2; v_call: TRBV29-1; clone_size: many; cdr3_nt: TGCAGCGTTGTTACTAACTATGGCTACACCTTC; cdr3_aa: CSVVTNYGYTF
d_call: .; j_call: TRBJ2-1; v_call: TRBV15; clone_size: many; cdr3_nt: TGTGCCACCAAGGAGGGCTCCTCCTACAATGAGCAGTTCTTC; cdr3_aa: CATKEGSSYNEQFF
d_call: .; j_call: TRBJ2-7; v_call: TRBV6-2/TRBV6-3; clone_size: many; cdr3_nt: TGTGCCAGCAGTGCATTGTGGGAGCAGTACTTC; cdr3_aa: CASSALWEQYF
d_call: TRBD1; j_call: TRBJ1-3; v_call: TRBV28; clone_size: many; cdr3_nt: TGTGCCAGCACTCGCAGGGGGGGCGGAAACACCATATATTTT; cdr3_aa: CASTRRGGGNTIYF
d_call: TRBD2; j_call: TRBJ2-3; v_call: TRBV20-1; clone_size: many; cdr3_nt: TGCAGTGCTAGTCCGCGAGCGGGGACGCAGTATTTT; cdr3_aa: CSASPRAGTQYF
d_call: .; j_call: TRBJ2-3; v_call: TRBV11-2; clone_size: many; cdr3_nt: TGTGCCAGCAGCTTAGATCGAGGGCTACGCACAGATACGCAGTATTTT; cdr3_aa: CASSLDRGLRTDTQYF
d_call: .; j_call: TRBJ2-1; v_call: TRBV12-3/TRBV12-4; clone_size: many; cdr3_nt: TGTGCCAGCAGTCGACTGAGGACCGGGGGTGATGAGCAGTTCTTC; cdr3_aa: CASSRLRTGGDEQFF
d_call: .; j_call: TRBJ1-2; v_call: TRBV7-2; clone_size: many; cdr3_nt: TGTGCCAGCAGCCTCCTACCGACAGGCAACTATGGCTACACCTTC; cdr3_aa: CASSLLPTGNYGYTF
d_call: TRBD2; j_call: TRBJ2-5; v_call: TRBV29-1; clone_size: few; cdr3_nt: TGCAGCGTGGCAACTAGCGGGAGCCCCCAAGAGACCCAGTACTTC; cdr3_aa: CSVATSGSPQETQYF
d_call: .; j_call: TRBJ1-1; v_call: TRBV5-1; clone_size: .; cdr3_nt: TGCGCCAGCAGTTCAGGGGCTTCGAACACTGAAGCTTTCTTT; cdr3_aa: CASSSGASNTEAFF
d_call: .; j_call: TRBJ1-2; v_call: TRBV6-1; clone_size: many; cdr3_nt: TGTGCCTCTGGGTGGGGGCAGAACTATGGCTACACCTTC; cdr3_aa: CASGWGQNYGYTF
d_call: .; j_call: TRBJ1-2; v_call: TRBV7-9; clone_size: .; cdr3_nt: TGTGCCAGCAGCTTAGGAGGCTCGAGCTTCTATGGCTACACCTTC; cdr3_aa: CASSLGGSSFYGYTF
d_call: TRBD2; j_call: TRBJ2-1; v_call: TRBV12-3/TRBV12-4; clone_size: many; cdr3_nt: TGTGCCAGCATTCTAGCGGGAGGGCCCGCCATTTCCTACAATGAGCAGTTCTTC; cdr3_aa: CASILAGGPAISYNEQFF
d_call: .; j_call: TRBJ1-1; v_call: TRBV13; clone_size: .; cdr3_nt: TGTGCCAGCAGCTTATATGTGGGGGAGGGTGGTATGTGGTGGGGCACTGAAGCTTTCTTT; cdr3_aa: CASSLYVGEGGMWWGTEAFF
d_call: TRBD1; j_call: TRBJ1-1; v_call: TRBV7-9; clone_size: .; cdr3_nt: TGTGCCAGCAGCCGAACAGGGGAGTGGGGCCTTGTGAACACTGAAGCTTTCTTT; cdr3_aa: CASSRTGEWGLVNTEAFF
d_call: .; j_call: TRBJ1-1; v_call: TRBV5-1; clone_size: .; cdr3_nt: TGCGCCAGCAGCTTGGCCGGGGTAGGGACTGAGGCTTTCTTT; cdr3_aa: CASSLAGVGTEAFF
d_call: TRBD2; j_call: TRBJ2-3; v_call: TRBV7-9; clone_size: .; cdr3_nt: TGTGCCAGCCACCGGGGACTAGTTTCAGATACGCAGTATTTT; cdr3_aa: CASHRGLVSDTQYF
d_call: TRBD2; j_call: TRBJ2-3; v_call: TRBV28; clone_size: many; cdr3_nt: TGTGCCAGCAGCCCATCGGGACTAGCGGGAGTTGGAGATACGCAGTATTTT; cdr3_aa: CASSPSGLAGVGDTQYF
d_call: .; j_call: TRBJ2-2; v_call: TRBV5-4; clone_size: .; cdr3_nt: TGTGCCAGCAGCCCCCGGGCCCTGAACACCGGGGAGCTGTTTTTT; cdr3_aa: CASSPRALNTGELFF
d_call: TRBD1; j_call: TRBJ1-2; v_call: TRBV10-2; clone_size: few; cdr3_nt: TGCGCCAGCAGTGCATATTGGACAGGGGGCGAGAGCTATGGCTACACCTTC; cdr3_aa: CASSAYWTGGESYGYTF
d_call: .; j_call: TRBJ1-2; v_call: TRBV2; clone_size: many; cdr3_nt: TGTGCCAGCCACAAAGAGGGGGAGGATGGCTACACCTTC; cdr3_aa: CASHKEGEDGYTF
d_call: .; j_call: TRBJ2-7; v_call: TRBV18; clone_size: .; cdr3_nt: TGTGCCAGCTCACCACCGGTTTCACGACAGCGAGCCTACGAGCAGTACTTC; cdr3_aa: CASSPPVSRQRAYEQYF
d_call: .; j_call: TRBJ1-2; v_call: TRBV7-9; clone_size: .; cdr3_nt: TGTGCCAGTAGAGAGGGTGGCAGGGCCTATGGCTACACCTTC; cdr3_aa: CASREGGRAYGYTF
d_call: TRBD1; j_call: TRBJ1-6; v_call: TRBV18; clone_size: .; cdr3_nt: TGTGCCAGCTCACCGCCGGGACAGTATAATTCACCCCTCCACTTT; cdr3_aa: CASSPPGQYNSPLHF
d_call: .; j_call: TRBJ1-6; v_call: TRBV25-1; clone_size: .; cdr3_nt: TGTGCCAGCGGGGTCACAGATAATTCACCCCTCCACTTT; cdr3_aa: CASGVTDNSPLHF
d_call: .; j_call: TRBJ2-5; v_call: TRBV5-1; clone_size: .; cdr3_nt: TGCGCCAGCAGCTTGAGACGCCGCGTTGGGGAGACCCAGTACTTC; cdr3_aa: CASSLRRRVGETQYF
d_call: .; j_call: TRBJ2-5; v_call: TRBV6-1; clone_size: many; cdr3_nt: TGTGCCAGCAGTGACCACAGAGAAGAGACCCAGTACTTC; cdr3_aa: CASSDHREETQYF
d_call: .; j_call: TRBJ1-2; v_call: TRBV12-3/TRBV12-4; clone_size: many; cdr3_nt: TGTGCCAGCAGTTCCCTAGCTAACTATGGCTACACCTTC; cdr3_aa: CASSSLANYGYTF
d_call: .; j_call: TRBJ2-5; v_call: TRBV7-9; clone_size: many; cdr3_nt: TGTGCCTTAAATGAGGTGTCGGAGACCCAGTACTTC; cdr3_aa: CALNEVSETQYF
d_call: TRBD1; j_call: TRBJ1-5; v_call: TRBV6-1; clone_size: many; cdr3_nt: TGTGCCAGCAGTGAAAGGGGACAGGGTGTTCCTCAGCATTTT; cdr3_aa: CASSERGQGVPQHF
d_call: .; j_call: TRBJ1-2; v_call: TRBV28; clone_size: many; cdr3_nt: TGTGCCAGCAGGGGGGTGGGTTATGGCTACACCTTC; cdr3_aa: CASRGVGYGYTF
d_call: .; j_call: TRBJ2-3; v_call: TRBV5-1; clone_size: many; cdr3_nt: TGCGCCAGCTCACGCGAACCTAGCACAGATACGCAGTATTTT; cdr3_aa: CASSREPSTDTQYF
d_call: .; j_call: TRBJ1-5; v_call: TRBV11-3; clone_size: many; cdr3_nt: TGTGCCAGCAGCTCCCCGGGACACACCTTTAGCAATCAGCCCCAGCATTTT; cdr3_aa: CASSSPGHTFSNQPQHF
d_call: .; j_call: TRBJ2-3; v_call: TRBV6-1; clone_size: many; cdr3_nt: TGTGCCAGCAGTGTGCAGGGTACCGCACGAGATACGCAGTATTTT; cdr3_aa: CASSVQGTARDTQYF
d_call: TRBD1; j_call: TRBJ2-7; v_call: TRBV20-1; clone_size: many; cdr3_nt: TGCAGTGCCTCGGGACAGGGGGTTCCATACGAGCAGTACTTC; cdr3_aa: CSASGQGVPYEQYF
d_call: .; j_call: TRBJ2-2; v_call: TRBV30; clone_size: few; cdr3_nt: TGTGCCTGGACCCAGACGAACACCGGGGAGCTGTTTTTT; cdr3_aa: CAWTQTNTGELFF
d_call: .; j_call: TRBJ1-2; v_call: TRBV18; clone_size: .; cdr3_nt: TGTGCCAGCTCACCGTCTCAAGGAGGTGATGGCTACACCTTC; cdr3_aa: CASSPSQGGDGYTF
d_call: .; j_call: TRBJ2-7; v_call: TRBV30; clone_size: few; cdr3_nt: TGTGCCTGGAGTGTAGTAACTAGGGGCTACGAGCAGTACTTC; cdr3_aa: CAWSVVTRGYEQYF
d_call: .; j_call: TRBJ2-2; v_call: TRBV12-3/TRBV12-4; clone_size: many; cdr3_nt: TGTGCCAGCAGTTTACGAGCAGCGAACACCGGGGAGCTGTTTTTT; cdr3_aa: CASSLRAANTGELFF
d_call: TRBD2; j_call: TRBJ2-1; v_call: TRBV7-8; clone_size: few; cdr3_nt: TGTGCCAGCAGCCTGCAACCCGCTAGCGGGAGGACGCTGTACAATGAGCAGTTCTTC; cdr3_aa: CASSLQPASGRTLYNEQFF
d_call: .; j_call: TRBJ1-6; v_call: TRBV28; clone_size: many; cdr3_nt: TGTGCCAGTACTGAGGGACGTTTTTCACCCCTCCACTTT; cdr3_aa: CASTEGRFSPLHF
d_call: .; j_call: TRBJ2-1; v_call: TRBV10-3; clone_size: many; cdr3_nt: TGTGCCATCAGTGAGGGCTCAAGCTCCTACAATGAGCAGTTCTTC; cdr3_aa: CAISEGSSSYNEQFF
d_call: .; j_call: TRBJ1-6; v_call: TRBV7-9; clone_size: few; cdr3_nt: TGTGCCAGCAGGGGTAGGGGGGATTCACCCCTCCACTTT; cdr3_aa: CASRGRGDSPLHF
d_call: TRBD1; j_call: TRBJ1-3; v_call: TRBV11-2; clone_size: .; cdr3_nt: TGTGCCAGCAGCTTCTCCGACAGGGCTGGAAACACCATATATTTT; cdr3_aa: CASSFSDRAGNTIYF
d_call: TRBD2; j_call: TRBJ2-2; v_call: TRBV20-1; clone_size: few; cdr3_nt: TGCAGTGCCCCATTAGGTGGACTAGCCTTTTCCGGGGAGCTGTTTTTT; cdr3_aa: CSAPLGGLAFSGELFF
d_call: .; j_call: TRBJ1-3; v_call: TRBV6-1; clone_size: many; cdr3_nt: TGTGCCAGCAGTGAAAACCCTGGAAACACCATATATTTT; cdr3_aa: CASSENPGNTIYF
d_call: .; j_call: TRBJ2-1; v_call: TRBV2; clone_size: many; cdr3_nt: TGTGCCAGTCACCCCTACCTGAAATCCGGGACAGCAACCGGGGGGTTCTACAATGAGCAGTTCTTC; cdr3_aa: CASHPYLKSGTATGGFYNEQFF
d_call: TRBD1; j_call: TRBJ2-1; v_call: TRBV27; clone_size: few; cdr3_nt: TGTGCCAGCAGTAGGGACAGGGGTTCTAATGAGCAGTTCTTC; cdr3_aa: CASSRDRGSNEQFF
d_call: .; j_call: TRBJ2-3; v_call: TRBV5-1; clone_size: many; cdr3_nt: TGCGCCAGCAGCTTGAGCAGGGTCACAGATACGCAGTATTTT; cdr3_aa: CASSLSRVTDTQYF
d_call: .; j_call: TRBJ1-2; v_call: TRBV7-8; clone_size: many; cdr3_nt: TGTGCCAGCAGCCCCCAGGCCCTACTCTATGGCTACACCTTC; cdr3_aa: CASSPQALLYGYTF